This T cell receptor beta chain was sequenced in a study of blood T cell repertoires in COVID-19. Background on the study: Sites across the United States, Italy and Spain contributed samples from acute and convalescent COVID-19. In each case, the material was cDNA or gDNA derived from T cells, B-cell-depleted T cells, or PBMCs.

Authors' analysis steps: Researchers report that nucleated cell counts were estimated from reference gene primer amplification. Profiled with immunoSEQ multiplex PCR; TCRdb holds only in-frame clones, not every one. D and trimming come from the DNA, and the V and J calls and clone size come from that table. There are about 140,000 clones in the sample; over 75% occur only once, and 1.7% lies in the top ten. V lost 0 bases and J lost 1; bases outside the gene matches: 9. CDR1 KGHSH and CDR2 LQKENI come from the germline V gene. The CDR3 consists of 18 residues. The specimen was peripheral blood. The chain employs TRBV18 and TRBJ1-5, with 7 bases fitting TRBD1. The origin of this receptor is a woman aged 45-65 years with acute or convalescent COVID-19. The CDR3 spells CASSPPGAGGWSNQPQHF. The CDR3 bases are TGTGCCAGCTCACCACCGGGGGCAGGGGGATGGAGCAATCAGCCCCAGCATTTT.